Sequencing of this TCR beta chain was carried out in a study of Graves' ophthalmopathy and Graves' hyperthyroidism. Turning to the study itself: Peripheral blood sampling occurred at initial diagnosis, before any treatment. Whole-study results and caveats: Blood also harbored most expanded thyroid clonotypes above 0.001 frequency.

This CDR3 region has 16 residues. Trimming took 2 bases from V and 4 from J, leaving 18 bases between them. Germline values: CDR1 SGHAT, CDR2 FQNNGV. Ophthalmopathy donors' eye disease showed moderate-to-severe activity, CAS of at least 3, NOSPECS of at least 4 and duration under 3 months. Exclusion covered patients with other autoimmune diseases or uncontrolled infections (as well as pregnancy or lactation). Investigators amplified TCR beta CDR3 regions from RNA transcripts. HTBI primers were used in a first-round RT-PCR, which preceded a second-round multiplex PCR. TCRdb itself ran the multiplex PCR reads through MiXCR, one entry per CDR3 protein. The data show approximately 500,000 distinct CDR3 sequences, 14% seen once. This clonotype was seen a few times. Its antigen is currently unknown.

V and J are TRBV11-2 and TRBJ2-7, with D perhaps being TRBD1 or TRBD2 (5 bases each). Sequenced sample: blood. The TCR was taken from a woman aged 25 to 39 with Graves' ophthalmopathy. Here the CDR3 reads CASSLTRSPWGYEQYF. Written as DNA, the CDR3 is TGTGCCAGCAGCTTAACCCGATCCCCATGGGGGTACGAGCAGTACTTC. Full variable domain (missing parts from reference TRBV11-2 and TRBJ2-7): EAGVAQSPRYKIIEKRQSVAFWCNPISGHATLYWYQQILGQGPKLLIQFQNNGVVDDSQLPKDRFSAERLKGVDSTLKIQPAKLEDSAVYLCASSLTRSPWGYEQYFGPGTRLTVT.